These 19 T cell receptor beta chains originate from one sample sequenced in a study of shared clonotypes between healthy human individuals. TCRdb's copy holds only in-frame clones and misses some; the assay was immunoSEQ multiplex PCR. The table records roughly 500,000 clones, around 79% of them present only once. Sample: PBMCs. These receptors were collected from a woman between 35 and 50 years old in good health. Some clones in this sample may be carry-over from other donors' samples.

This clone has more than one count but fewer than ten. The V call is TRBV30, the J call TRBJ1-1; no clear D. Germline V gene data show CDR1 as GTSNPN and CDR2 as SVGIG (reference sequence). The CDR3 is 11 amino acids. The ends were cut back, 0 bases at V and 4 bases at J, with 3 bases in the middle. The chain's CDR3 is CAWSVSTEAFF. CDR3 bases: TGTGCCTGGAGTGTGAGCACTGAAGCTTTCTTT.

J is TRBJ2-5 and V is TRBV21-1; TRBD2, as called in the table, went unchecked against the DNA. TRBV21-1 is noted as a pseudogene. This CDR3 spans 15 amino acids. CDR3 sequence (DNA): TGTGCCAGCAGAGATTCTGGAGCGGAGGAAGAGACCCAGTACTTC. As protein: CASRDSGAEEETQYF.

The chain employs TRBV7-7 and TRBJ2-1, with 9 nucleotides matching TRBD2. The CDR3 contains 16 residues. Trimming at V came to 5 bases and at J to 7 bases, leaving 12 bases not matched to a gene. Germline V gene lookup returns CDR1 SSHAT and CDR2 FNYEAQ (reference sequence). CDR3 region: CASSIGGITSGNEQFF. CDR3 nucleotide sequence: TGTGCCAGCAGCATCGGAGGGATAACTAGCGGGAATGAGCAGTTCTTC.

The rearrangement joins TRBV4-2 to TRBJ2-7; 9 bases are a match to TRBD2. V lost 2 bases, J lost 0 bases, and 2 bases stayed unmatched. Germline V gene sequence: CDR1 LGHNA, CDR2 YNFKEQ. The CDR3 is 15 residues long. The DNA of the CDR3 is TGTGCCAGCAGCCAATCTAGCGGGACCTCCTACGAGCAGTACTTC. Translation: CASSQSSGTSYEQYF.

The count of this clone is one. The chain recombines TRBV7-9 with TRBJ2-1; 7 positions agree with TRBD2. The CDR3 length is 14 residues. Germline-derived CDR1 and CDR2 are SEHNR and FQNEAQ (reference sequence). V lost 1 base and J lost 8; bases outside the gene matches: 5. The DNA of the CDR3 is TGTGCCAGCAGCTTAGGCTTTGGGGGGGATGAGCAGTTCTTC. This encodes CASSLGFGGDEQFF.

A remark on this clone: This same CDR3 is encoded by further DNA sequences in the sample. The genes are TRBV7-9 and TRBJ2-7, with 9 bases matching TRBD2. Germline V gene sequence: CDR1 SEHNR, CDR2 FQNEAQ (reference sequence). The ends lost 1 base at V and 2 bases at J; junction bases unmatched: 3. The CDR3 covers 15 residues. Here the CDR3 DNA reads TGTGCCAGCAGCTTAGGTCTAGCGGGACCCTACGAGCAGTACTTC. Encoded protein: CASSLGLAGPYEQYF.

The genes are TRBV27 and TRBJ2-5, with D uncertain. This CDR3 is 13 amino acids long. Germline V CDR1 and CDR2: MNHEY, SMNVEV (reference sequence). Trimming stripped 6 bases from V and 1 base from J, with 9 bases between. The CDR3 sequence: CASSRTVQETQYF. The CDR3 region has the DNA TGTGCCAGCAGCAGAACCGTCCAAGAGACCCAGTACTTC.

The chain recombines TRBV7-9 with TRBJ1-2; D remains unclear. This CDR3 contains 13 residues. V was pared by 1 base and J by 2 bases, with 5 bases between. CDR1 and CDR2 (germline): SEHNR, FQNEAQ (reference sequence). In nucleotides, the CDR3 is TGTGCCAGCAGCTTAGAAGGGAACTATGGCTACACCTTC. It encodes CASSLEGNYGYTF.

V usage is TRBV5-5 and J usage is TRBJ2-3; D unclear. The ends were cut back, 3 bases at V and 7 bases at J, with 9 bases in the middle. This CDR3 comprises 12 residues. The germline gives CDR1 SGHKS, CDR2 YYEKEE (reference sequence). This chain's CDR3 is CASSSSPNTQYF. The CDR3 DNA is TGTGCCAGCAGCTCCTCCCCTAATACGCAGTATTTT.

The chain joins TRBV5-1 to TRBJ1-1; D remains ambiguous. This CDR3 is built from 13 residues. V lost 1 base and J 5 bases, leaving 9 bases between the germline ends. The germline gives CDR1 SGHRS, CDR2 YFSETQ. Written as DNA, the CDR3 is TGCGCCAGCAGCTTGCGGGCAGAAACTGAAGCTTTCTTT. Protein product: CASSLRAETEAFF.

The chain is built from TRBV5-1 and TRBJ2-7; TRBD1 is a possible D gene (6 bases). Trimming took 0 bases from V and 3 from J, leaving 10 bases between them. This CDR3 contains 14 residues. CDR1 and CDR2 from the germline V gene are SGHRS and YFSETQ. CDR3 DNA sequence: TGCGCCAGCAGCTTGGAACAGGGTATCTACGAGCAGTACTTC. Translation: CASSLEQGIYEQYF.

J is TRBJ2-3 and V is TRBV6-4; 9 positions agree with TRBD1. J was trimmed by 4 bases and V by 1 base; bases with no gene match: 3. The CDR3 spans 15 residues. Per the germline V gene, CDR1 is MRHNA and CDR2 is SNTAGT. Here the CDR3 reads CASSDFTGGADTQYF. The CDR3 DNA sequence: TGTGCCAGCAGTGACTTTACAGGGGGCGCAGATACGCAGTATTTT.

V is TRBV5-4 and J is TRBJ1-2; no reliable D call. V was trimmed by 3 bases and J by 7 bases, leaving 19 bases between them. The CDR3 totals 15 residues. Germline CDR1 SGHNT, CDR2 YYREEE (reference sequence). This CDR3 is CASSSGLLTPGGYTF. The CDR3 coding sequence is TGTGCCAGCAGCTCGGGCCTGTTAACCCCCGGTGGCTACACCTTC.

This rearrangement joins TRBV11-3 to TRBJ2-7, with 7 bases that match TRBD1. Per the germline V gene, CDR1 is SGHNT and CDR2 is YENEEA. This CDR3 contains 16 residues. Trimming removed 6 bases from V and 6 bases from J; junction bases left unmatched: 17. Here the CDR3 reads CASSLPQGKGPSEQYF. The CDR3 DNA sequence: TGTGCCAGCAGTTTACCACAGGGGAAAGGACCCTCCGAGCAGTACTTC. The full variable domain, rest sourced from reference TRBV11-3 and TRBJ2-7, is EAGVVQSPRYKIIEKKQPVAFWCNPISGHNTLYWYLQNLGQGPELLIRYENEEAVDDSQLPKDRFSAERLKGVDSTLKIQPAELGDSAVYLCASSLPQGKGPSEQYFGPGTRLTVT.

The rearrangement joins TRBV7-3 to TRBJ2-2, with 7 nucleotides matching TRBD1. The germline CDR1 and CDR2 sequences are SGHTA and FQGTGA. J was trimmed by 4 bases and V by 5 bases; bases with no gene match: 7. CDR3 size: 15 residues. The CDR3 DNA reads TGTGCCAGCAGCGAGGGACAGTCGGGCACCGGGGAGCTGTTTTTT. Its protein product is CASSEGQSGTGELFF. Full variable domain (missing parts from reference TRBV7-3 and TRBJ2-2): GAGVSQTPSNKVTEKGKYVELRCDPISGHTALYWYRQSLGQGPEFLIYFQGTGAADDSGLPNDRFFAVRPEGSVSTLKIQRTERGDSAVYLCASSEGQSGTGELFFGEGSRLTVL.

V is TRBV10-3 and J is TRBJ1-3, with unresolved D. The CDR3 sequence is 15 residues long. Trimming shortened V by 4 bases and J by 0 bases, and 10 bases separated the two germline ends. Germline-derived CDR1 and CDR2 are ENHRY and SYGVKD. This CDR3 is CAISATRISGNTIYF. Here the CDR3 DNA reads TGTGCCATCAGTGCTACACGGATCTCTGGAAACACCATATATTTT.

The V gene is TRBV5-4, the J gene TRBJ2-5; D is perhaps TRBD2 (6 bases). V was pared by 4 bases and J by 0 bases, with 10 bases between. Germline V gene sequence: CDR1 SGHNT, CDR2 YYREEE (reference sequence). CDR3 length equals 14 residues. The CDR3 spells CASSGRDYQETQYF. As DNA, the CDR3 is TGTGCCAGCAGCGGACGGGACTACCAAGAGACCCAGTACTTC. The full variable domain, completed using reference TRBV5-4 and TRBJ2-5, is ETGVTQSPTHLIKTRGQQVTLRCSSQSGHNTVSWYQQALGQGPQFIFQYYREEENGRGNFPPRFSGLQFPNYSSELNVNALELDDSALYLCASSGRDYQETQYFGPGTRLLVL.

The rearrangement joins TRBV25-1 to TRBJ1-2; no firm D call. The V end lost 3 bases, the J end lost 4 bases, and 6 bases lay between the germline ends. Germline assignment: CDR1 MGHDK and CDR2 SYGVNS. This CDR3 region has 12 residues. The CDR3 loop is CASSDSRYGYTF. The CDR3 nucleotides are TGTGCCAGCAGTGACAGCCGCTATGGCTACACCTTC.

This chain's CDR3 is CASSLGPSWAQDGYTF. The DNA for the CDR3 is TGCGCCAGCAGCTTGGGACCCTCCTGGGCCCAGGATGGCTACACCTTC. V and J are TRBV5-1 and TRBJ1-2; no clear D gene. The length of the CDR3 is 16 residues. V was clipped by 0 bases and J by 6 bases, with 18 bases between them. CDR1 and CDR2 (germline): SGHRS, YFSETQ.